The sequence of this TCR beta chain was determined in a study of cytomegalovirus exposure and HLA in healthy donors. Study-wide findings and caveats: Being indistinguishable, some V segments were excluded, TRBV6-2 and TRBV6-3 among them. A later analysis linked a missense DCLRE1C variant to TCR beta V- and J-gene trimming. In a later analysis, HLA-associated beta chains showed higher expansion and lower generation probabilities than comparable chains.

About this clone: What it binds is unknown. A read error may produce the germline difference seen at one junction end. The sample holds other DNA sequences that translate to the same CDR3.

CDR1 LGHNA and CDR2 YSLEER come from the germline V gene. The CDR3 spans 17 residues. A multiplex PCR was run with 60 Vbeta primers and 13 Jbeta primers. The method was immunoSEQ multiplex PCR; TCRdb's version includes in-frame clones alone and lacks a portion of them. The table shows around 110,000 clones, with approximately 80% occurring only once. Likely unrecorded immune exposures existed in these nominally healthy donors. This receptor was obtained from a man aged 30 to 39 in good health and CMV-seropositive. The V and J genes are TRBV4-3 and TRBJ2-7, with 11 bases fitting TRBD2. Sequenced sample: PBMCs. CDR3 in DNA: TGCGCTAGCAGCCAAGGGAGGTTAGCGGGAGGGCCGGCCGAGCAGTACTTC. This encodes CASSQGRLAGGPAEQYF.